This T cell receptor (beta chain) was sequenced during a study of blood T cell repertoires in COVID-19. Sequenced by immunoSEQ multiplex PCR; TCRdb stores in-frame clones only, minus some. The sample records 200,000 to 250,000 clones, 80% being singletons. The CDR3 has 16 residues. The V gene's germline CDR1 is MNHNS and CDR2 SASEGT. V dropped 1 base and J dropped 2 bases, with 15 bases sitting between them. This TCR came from a woman in her thirties or forties with acute COVID-19. The chain recombines TRBV6-1 with TRBJ2-7; D is ambiguous. Material for sequencing was PBMCs or T cells enriched from blood (not recorded which). In DNA form, the CDR3 reads TGTGCCAGCAGTGAAGGATTAGTCGGAGCCGCCTACGAGCAGTACTTC. As protein: CASSEGLVGAAYEQYF.